This T cell receptor beta chain stems from a study of radiotherapy plus CTLA-4 blockade in lung cancer. Study at large: Objective response was observed in roughly 17% of patients, and disease control in 30% to 35%.

The germline CDR1 and CDR2 sequences are MNHEY and SMNVEV (reference sequence). The CDR3 has 15 residues. V lost 5 bases and J 8 bases, leaving 22 bases between the germline ends. Points on this clone: The antigen is unknown.

Whole-study findings and limits: In blood, early T cell clone dynamics reportedly predicted response best, together with interferon-beta.

TCRdb's table, derived via immunoSEQ multiplex PCR, lists solely in-frame clones and lacks some. The sample holds about 67,000 clones, approximately 76% seen once. The material sequenced was peripheral blood, taken from a patient treated with radiotherapy plus ipilimumab. This TCR was recovered from a human donor with non-small cell lung cancer whose response to radiotherapy plus ipilimumab could not be evaluated. Some clones in this sample may be carry-over from other donors' samples. V and J are TRBV27 and TRBJ2-7; maybe TRBD1 (6 bases). The CDR3 protein is CASSPSPPGHLKQYF. The CDR3 coding sequence is TGTGCCAGCAGTCCGTCTCCCCCGGGACACCTCAAGCAGTACTTC.